These T cell receptor beta chains were read from a single sample in a study of identifying expanded T cells in peripheral blood. Here immunoSEQ multiplex PCR was the method, and the copy in TCRdb shows in-frame clones only, minus some. This repertoire shows fewer than 85,000 clones, about 89% found once; its top ten account for 2.5% to 3.5%. The sample was blood. These receptors came from a person aged 18-70 years in good health. CDR3s include the opening cysteine and the closing phenylalanine or tryptophan. The order of the fields is V gene, D gene, clone size, J gene, CDR3 protein, CDR3 DNA. The D gene is left open where the match is weak. Part of the rows lack a size; the others show once, few, many or a class for expanded clones.

TRBV18	TRBD1	NA	TRBJ2-2	CASSPGTANTGELFF	TGTGCCAGCTCACCAGGGACAGCTAACACCGGGGAGCTGTTTTTT
TRBV11-2	NA	few	TRBJ2-7	CASSLTPEAHEQYF	TGTGCCAGCAGCTTGACACCGGAGGCCCACGAGCAGTACTTC
TRBV7-9	NA	once	TRBJ1-2	CASSLAQDPIF	TGTGCCAGCAGCTTAGCTCAGGACCCTATCTTC
TRBV5-5	TRBD1	NA	TRBJ1-4	CASSWTGDEKLFF	TGTGCCAGCAGCTGGACAGGGGATGAAAAACTGTTTTTT
TRBV5-1	NA	NA	TRBJ2-1	CASSLGQGNTRGQFF	TGCGCCAGCAGCTTGGGGCAGGGGAACACCCGGGGGCAGTTCTTC
TRBV11-2	NA	once	TRBJ2-3	CASSLDPGINTQYF	TGTGCCAGCAGCTTGGATCCGGGGATAAATACGCAGTATTTT
TRBV5-1	NA	few	TRBJ1-6	CASSLSDNSPLHF	TGCGCCAGCAGCTTGTCAGATAATTCACCCCTCCACTTT
TRBV6-1	NA	NA	TRBJ2-5	CASSLAGRATQYF	TGTGCCAGCAGCTTGGCAGGAAGGGCGACCCAGTACTTC
TRBV14	TRBD2	NA	TRBJ2-3	CASSQALPPGLAGVLGTDTQYF	TGTGCCAGCAGCCAAGCCCTCCCCCCGGGACTAGCGGGAGTACTCGGGACAGATACGCAGTATTTT
TRBV10-3	NA	NA	TRBJ2-1	CAISATRDSPNEQFF	TGTGCCATCAGTGCAACCCGGGACTCACCCAATGAGCAGTTCTTC
TRBV29-1	NA	NA	TRBJ2-5	CSVDDGGLETQYF	TGCAGCGTTGATGATGGGGGCCTGGAGACCCAGTACTTC
TRBV7-2	NA	few	TRBJ1-2	CASSLATVNYGYTF	TGTGCCAGCAGCTTAGCTACGGTGAACTATGGCTACACCTTC
TRBV7-3	NA	NA	TRBJ2-5	CASSPGLRGGETQYF	TGTGCCAGCAGCCCCGGACTACGGGGAGGAGAGACCCAGTACTTC
TRBV4-3	NA	NA	TRBJ2-7	CASSQGRVSYEQYF	TGCGCCAGCAGCCAAGGACGGGTCTCCTACGAGCAGTACTTC
TRBV18	TRBD2	NA	TRBJ2-7	CASSPGLAGPGEQYF	TGTGCCAGCTCCCCGGGACTAGCGGGTCCGGGGGAGCAGTACTTC
TRBV30	NA	once	TRBJ1-2	CAWSRVGYTF	TGTGCCTGGAGCCGGGTGGGCTACACCTTC
TRBV12-5	TRBD2	NA	TRBJ2-1	CASGSLAGGSSEQFF	TGTGCTAGTGGTTCCCTAGCGGGAGGATCAAGTGAGCAGTTCTTC
TRBV7-7	NA	NA	TRBJ2-5	CASSSNSGFQYF	TGTGCTAGCAGCTCCAATTCCGGGTTCCAGTACTTC
TRBV28	TRBD2	NA	TRBJ2-3	CASRGTSGRGDTQYF	TGTGCCAGCAGGGGGACTAGCGGGAGGGGGGATACGCAGTATTTT
TRBV11-3	NA	NA	TRBJ1-2	CASKVVGGRGYTF	TGTGCCAGCAAAGTAGTCGGAGGGAGAGGCTACACCTTC
TRBV19	TRBD1	once	TRBJ1-1	CASHTGAEAFF	TGTGCCAGTCACACAGGGGCTGAAGCTTTCTTT
TRBV4-2	NA	NA	TRBJ2-2	CASSQDRRYGELFF	TGTGCCAGCAGCCAAGATCGGAGGTACGGGGAGCTGTTTTTT
TRBV4-3	TRBD1	NA	TRBJ1-2	CASSQSGTGLGYTF	TGCGCCAGCAGCCAATCCGGGACAGGGCTTGGCTACACCTTC
TRBV5-4	NA	NA	TRBJ2-5	CASSPAATNQETQYF	TGTGCCAGCAGCCCGGCGGCGACTAACCAAGAGACCCAGTACTTC
TRBV2	NA	NA	TRBJ1-1	CASSSGEGTEAFF	TGTGCCAGCAGTAGCGGGGAGGGCACTGAAGCTTTCTTT
TRBV20-1	NA	NA	TRBJ2-7	CSARTTYEQYF	TGCAGTGCTAGGACGACCTACGAGCAGTACTTC
TRBV11-2	TRBD1	few	TRBJ2-1	CASSPGGALQNEQFF	TGTGCCAGCAGCCCAGGGGGCGCGTTGCAAAATGAGCAGTTCTTC
TRBV11-2	NA	NA	TRBJ1-1	CASSPGGGLGTEAFF	TGTGCCAGCAGCCCCGGGGGGGGGTTGGGCACTGAAGCTTTCTTT
TRBV7-2	TRBD1	NA	TRBJ2-1	CASSFNSGGSEQFF	TGTGCCAGCAGCTTCAATTCAGGGGGCAGTGAGCAGTTCTTC
TRBV12-5	TRBD1	NA	TRBJ1-2	CASGSGQGSGYTF	TGTGCTAGTGGTTCCGGACAGGGAAGCGGCTACACCTTC
TRBV29-1	TRBD1	NA	TRBJ1-3	CSVGQGLPGNTIYF	TGCAGCGTTGGACAGGGCCTCCCTGGAAACACCATATATTTT
TRBV7-4	TRBD1	NA	TRBJ1-6	CASSPDRGLGANSPLHF	TGTGCCAGCAGCCCAGACAGGGGATTAGGGGCCAATTCACCCCTCCACTTT
TRBV19	NA	once	TRBJ2-3	CASSRPLASTDTQYF	TGTGCCAGTAGTAGACCCCTAGCTAGCACAGATACGCAGTATTTT
TRBV7-9	NA	NA	TRBJ2-1	CASSLRQEYNEQFF	TGTGCCAGCAGCTTACGACAGGAGTACAATGAGCAGTTCTTC
TRBV4-3	TRBD2	once	TRBJ2-2	CASSQEPSGGSTGELFF	TGCGCCAGCAGCCAAGAACCCAGCGGGGGGTCTACCGGGGAGCTGTTTTTT